This T cell receptor beta chain was found in a study of blood T cell repertoires in COVID-19 (dated by TCRdb to the early 2020s). As for the study more broadly: Samples covering the acute and convalescent phases of COVID-19 were provided by collaborators in the United States, Italy and Spain. The material from the prospective study consisted of cDNA or gDNA derived from T cells, B-cell-depleted T cells, or PBMCs. The dataset comprised deeply sampled blood TCRbeta repertoires from subjects exposed to, actively infected with, or recovered from COVID-19. The repertoires were released in a freely available public database intended as a resource for research on the immune response to SARS-CoV-2. Samples were obtained from the ongoing ImmuneRACE study (first 160 participants) and from 1,200 or so subjects provided by 6 global collaborators. Nearly every sample came with metadata listing a de-identified subject ID, COVID-19 status, age in years and sex. HLA class I and class II types, where available, came from metadata supplied by the sample provider rather than from assay-based typing. Broad study findings and their caveats: The quantity of clinical and demographic metadata differed by source and by participant and was supplied without curation.

Measured from the cysteine to the phenylalanine, the CDR3 is 16 residues long. Only CDR3 DNA is held: 48 bases, read in frame from base 1. The germline V gene yields MDHEN for CDR1 and SYDVKM for CDR2. At the junction V is shortened by 2 bases and J by 7 bases; bases outside the gene matches: 11. The immunoSEQ Assay, a bias-controlled multiplex PCR, was used to amplify TCRbeta CDR3 regions from genomic DNA. In the original analysis: Within the assay, amplification of reference gene primers was used to estimate how many nucleated cells each sample contained. Sequence reads were collapsed and filtered to measure the absolute abundance of every unique TCRbeta CDR3 rearrangement. For each sample, productive Simpson clonality was calculated as the square root of Simpson's diversity index over productive rearrangements. Held by TCRdb, this immuneACCESS table contains in-frame sequences only and omits some clones. Under half of the omission traces to an unresolved V gene where checked; the cause of the rest is unknown. D and trimming were read from the DNA, whereas the V and J calls and clone size are those reported in that table. The sample contains 100,000 to 150,000 clones, more than 75% of them found a single time. The top ten clonotypes cover under 5% of the sample.

Each collaborating institution followed its own protocols to collect whole blood in K2EDTA tubes. For TCRbeta analysis, collaborators shipped samples as frozen whole blood, isolated PBMCs, or DNA extracted from either of those sample types. Regarding this clone: Its antigen is not yet known. Base-call qualities are not available, and no considerably larger clone is one nucleotide away.

Sequenced input: peripheral blood. The TCR comes from a man between 60 and 75 years old with acute or convalescent COVID-19. The chain uses TRBV28 and TRBJ1-5, with TRBD1 matching 7 junction bases. The DNA sequence is given as TGTGCCAGCAGTTTAAGCCCCACAGGGGTAGAACAGCCCCAGCATTTT. Protein translation: CASSLSPTGVEQPQHF.